This T cell receptor (beta chain) came from a study of a mutant IDH1 vaccine in newly diagnosed glioma. Looking at the study overall: There were eight vaccinations for patients, given in weeks 1, 3, 5, 7, 11, 15, 19 and 23. Vaccination began 4-6 weeks post radiotherapy alone, or with temozolomide cycles. General study results and limits: Apparently unrelated to pseudoprogression were changes in the top peripheral T cell clonotypes.

Time point specified: week 23, last vaccination. Each vaccine dose was 300 ug of mutant IDH1 20-mer peptide, with topical imiquimod. Data came from immunoSEQ multiplex PCR; TCRdb stores just in-frame clones and leaves some out. In the table there are 65,000 or so clones, approximately 85% of which are singletons. In the case of this clone: Its matching antigen is unknown.

The receptor comes from a man aged 25-40 years with glioma. Source: PBMCs, taken from a glioma patient whose treatment included an IDH1 peptide vaccine.

The CDR3 here is CASSQGLAGPSYNEQFF. The CDR3 DNA follows: TGCGCCAGCAGCCAGGGACTAGCGGGGCCCTCCTACAATGAGCAGTTCTTC. V usage is TRBV5-1 and J usage is TRBJ2-1; TRBD2 matches 13 bases. The CDR3 is 17 amino acids. Germline CDR1 reads SGHRS; CDR2 reads YFSETQ. J lost 0 bases, V lost 4 bases, and 4 bases had no gene match.